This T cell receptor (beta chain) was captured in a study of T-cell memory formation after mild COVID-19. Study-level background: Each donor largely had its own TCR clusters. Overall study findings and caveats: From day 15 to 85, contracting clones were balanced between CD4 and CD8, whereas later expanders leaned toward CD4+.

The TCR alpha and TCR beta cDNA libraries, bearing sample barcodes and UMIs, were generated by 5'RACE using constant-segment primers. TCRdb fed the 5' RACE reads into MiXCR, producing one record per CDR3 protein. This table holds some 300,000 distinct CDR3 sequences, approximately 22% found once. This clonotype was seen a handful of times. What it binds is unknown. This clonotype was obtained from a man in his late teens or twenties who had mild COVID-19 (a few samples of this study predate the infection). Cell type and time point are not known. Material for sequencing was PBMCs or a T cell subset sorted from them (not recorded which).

The CDR3 is CASSRDPNSPLHF. In nucleotides, the CDR3 is TGTGCCAGCAGCCGGGACCCCAATTCACCCCTCCACTTT. The J gene is TRBJ1-6, the V gene TRBV3-1, with D perhaps TRBD1 (5 bases). The germline V gene has CDR1 LGHDT and CDR2 YNNKEL (reference sequence). The length of the CDR3 is 13 residues. The V end lost 4 bases, the J end lost 7 bases, and 8 bases lay between the germline ends.